This T cell receptor beta chain came from a study of control samples from healthy donors and cancer patients. Assay used: immunoSEQ multiplex PCR; TCRdb lists only in-frame clones, some missing. This table has more than 70,000 clones, roughly 90% appearing once. V lost 4 bases and J lost 5, with 11 bases in between. This CDR3 region has 13 residues. V and J are TRBV12-3 or TRBV12-4 and TRBJ1-1; D perhaps matches TRBD1 (6 bases). This receptor was taken from a woman aged 25-40 years in good health. Specimen: blood. The CDR3 loop is CASSWGGGTEAFF. DNA of the CDR3: TGTGCCAGCAGTTGGGGAGGGGGAACTGAAGCTTTCTTT.